This record covers a single T cell receptor (beta chain). Its antigen remains unidentified. No base-level quality is on record; no much larger clone is a single base apart. The source of the sample is a study of CD8 T cells in ankylosing spondylitis (dated by TCRdb to 2016 to 2017). For context, the study as a whole: T cell receptor beta repertoires were profiled in healthy donors and ankylosing spondylitis patients so that disease-linked TCR variants could be found. The full study cohort was made up of 25 ankylosing spondylitis patients and 108 healthy donors. Peripheral blood was sampled, and synovial fluid was also collected from ankylosing spondylitis patients. Broad study findings and their caveats: The disease-linked clones had a CD8+ phenotype and were found at relatively low frequencies in peripheral blood. Some motif variants were previously reported in synovial fluid and blood of reactive arthritis patients, suggesting common disease-initiation mechanisms. The disease-linked clones were reported to be significantly enriched in matched synovial fluid samples from ankylosing spondylitis patients. A TCR beta motif of 8 or 9 highly homologous amino acid variants appeared characteristic of blood from ankylosing spondylitis patients.

A distance of 14 bases separates the germline ends of V and J, which lose 1 base and 4 bases respectively. The CDR3 numbers 14 residues from cysteine through phenylalanine. The read is trimmed to its CDR3 DNA, 42 bases read in frame from base 1. The germline V gene (reference sequence) yields GTSNPN for CDR1 and SVGIG for CDR2. Sequenced using an Illumina HiSeq 2500. Quantitative 5'-RACE with molecular barcodes was the method used to prepare the TCR beta libraries. The authors' pipeline ran thus. A new computational method based on a probabilistic model of VDJ rearrangement was used to identify disease-linked TCR variants. The public reads were run again by TCRdb, first through fastp at Q25 and then through MiXCR, and only productive beta chains were kept. Identical CDR3 protein sequences are pooled into one entry, listed with their most common genes and DNA. Clone size and V and J calls follow TCRdb, not the original study. This sample gives approximately 250,000 distinct CDR3 sequences in total; 32% of them show up just once. The ten top clones hold 4% to 5.5% of the sample.

Sequenced input: blood, either unsorted or a sorted T cell fraction (not recorded which). This receptor was taken from a male donor with ankylosing spondylitis or in good health (not recorded which). The chain employs TRBV30 and TRBJ2-7; a tentative D call is TRBD2 (6 bases match). The bases are TGTGCCTGGAGTGGGGCAGGGAGGTGGTACGAGCAGTACTTC. Its translation reads: CAWSGAGRWYEQYF.